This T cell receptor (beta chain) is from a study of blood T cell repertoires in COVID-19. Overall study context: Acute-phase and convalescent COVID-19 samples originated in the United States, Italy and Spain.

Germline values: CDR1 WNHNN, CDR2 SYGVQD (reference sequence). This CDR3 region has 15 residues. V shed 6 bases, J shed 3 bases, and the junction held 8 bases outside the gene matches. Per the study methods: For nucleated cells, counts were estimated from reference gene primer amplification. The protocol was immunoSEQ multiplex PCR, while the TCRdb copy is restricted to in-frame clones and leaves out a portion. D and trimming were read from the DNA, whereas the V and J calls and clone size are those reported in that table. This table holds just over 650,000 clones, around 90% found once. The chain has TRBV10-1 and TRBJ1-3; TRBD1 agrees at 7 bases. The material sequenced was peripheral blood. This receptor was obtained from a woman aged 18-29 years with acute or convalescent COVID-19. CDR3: CASRYQQGSGNTIYF. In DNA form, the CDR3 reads TGCGCCAGCAGATATCAACAGGGGAGTGGAAACACCATATATTTT.